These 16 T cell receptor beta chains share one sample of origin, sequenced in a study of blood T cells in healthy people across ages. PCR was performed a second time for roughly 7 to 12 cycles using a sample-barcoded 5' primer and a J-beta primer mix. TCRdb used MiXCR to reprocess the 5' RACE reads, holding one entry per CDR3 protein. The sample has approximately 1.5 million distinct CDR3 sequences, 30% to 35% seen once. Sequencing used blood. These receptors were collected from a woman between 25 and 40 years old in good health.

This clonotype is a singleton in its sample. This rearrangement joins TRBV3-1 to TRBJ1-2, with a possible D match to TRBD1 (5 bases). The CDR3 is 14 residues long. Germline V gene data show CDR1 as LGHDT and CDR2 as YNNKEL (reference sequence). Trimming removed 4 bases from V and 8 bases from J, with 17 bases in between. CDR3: CASSPGTQSFGYTF. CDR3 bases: TGTGCCAGCAGCCCAGGGACTCAATCGTTCGGCTACACCTTC.

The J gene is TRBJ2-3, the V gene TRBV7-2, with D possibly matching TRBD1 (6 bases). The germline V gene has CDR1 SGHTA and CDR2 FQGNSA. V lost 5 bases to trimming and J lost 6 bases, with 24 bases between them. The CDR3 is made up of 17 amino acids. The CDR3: CASSTQRSRGPQDTQYF. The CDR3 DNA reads TGTGCCAGCAGCACCCAACGTAGCAGGGGTCCCCAGGATACGCAGTATTTT.

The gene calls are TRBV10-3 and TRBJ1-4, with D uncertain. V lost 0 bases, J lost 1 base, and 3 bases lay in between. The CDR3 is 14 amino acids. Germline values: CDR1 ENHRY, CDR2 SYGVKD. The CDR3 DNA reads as TGTGCCATCAGTGAGTCGGGAACTAATGAAAAACTGTTTTTT. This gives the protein CAISESGTNEKLFF.

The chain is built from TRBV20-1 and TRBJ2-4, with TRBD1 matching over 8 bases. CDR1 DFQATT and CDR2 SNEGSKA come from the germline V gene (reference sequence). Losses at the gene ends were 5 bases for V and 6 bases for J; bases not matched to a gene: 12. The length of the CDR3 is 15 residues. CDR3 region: CSASNPGTGGNIQYF. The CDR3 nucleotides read TGCAGTGCTTCAAACCCCGGGACAGGCGGAAACATTCAGTACTTC.

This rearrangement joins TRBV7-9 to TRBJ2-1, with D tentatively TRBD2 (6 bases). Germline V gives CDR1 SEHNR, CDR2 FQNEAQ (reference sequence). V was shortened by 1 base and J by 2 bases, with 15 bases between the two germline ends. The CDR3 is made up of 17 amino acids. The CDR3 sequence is CASSLVGRGDPYNEQFF. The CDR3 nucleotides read TGTGCCAGCAGCTTAGTGGGGCGCGGGGATCCCTACAATGAGCAGTTCTTC.

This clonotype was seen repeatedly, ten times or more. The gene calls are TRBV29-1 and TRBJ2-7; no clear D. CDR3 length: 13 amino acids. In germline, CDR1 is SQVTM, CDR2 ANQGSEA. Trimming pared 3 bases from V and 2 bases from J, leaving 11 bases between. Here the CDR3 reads CSVERDTPYEQYF. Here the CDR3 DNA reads TGCAGCGTTGAGAGAGACACTCCCTACGAGCAGTACTTC.

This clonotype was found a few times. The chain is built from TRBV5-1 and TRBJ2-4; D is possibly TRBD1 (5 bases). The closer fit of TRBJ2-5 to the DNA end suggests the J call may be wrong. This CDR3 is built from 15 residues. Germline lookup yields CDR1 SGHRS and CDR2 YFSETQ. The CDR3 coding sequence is TGCGCCAGCAGCGCCAACCTCGGCGGCCAGGGGACCCAGTACTTC. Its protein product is CASSANLGGQGTQYF.

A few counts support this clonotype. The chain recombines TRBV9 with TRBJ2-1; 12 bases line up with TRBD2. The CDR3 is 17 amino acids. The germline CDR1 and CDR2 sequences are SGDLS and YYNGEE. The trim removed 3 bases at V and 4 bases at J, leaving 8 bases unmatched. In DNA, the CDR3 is TGTGCCAGCAGCGGACTAGCGGGAGTGAACCTATACAATGAGCAGTTCTTC. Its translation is CASSGLAGVNLYNEQFF. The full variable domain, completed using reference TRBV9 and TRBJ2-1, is DSGVTQTPKHLITATGQRVTLRCSPRSGDLSVYWYQQSLDQGLQFLIQYYNGEERAKGNILERFSAQQFPDLHSELNLSSLELGDSALYFCASSGLAGVNLYNEQFFGPGTRLTVL.

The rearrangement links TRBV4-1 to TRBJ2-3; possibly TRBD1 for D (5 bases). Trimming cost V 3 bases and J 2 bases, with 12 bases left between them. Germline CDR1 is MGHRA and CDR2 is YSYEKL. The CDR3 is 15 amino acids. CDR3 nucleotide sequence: TGCGCCAGCAGCCAGGTATCGACAGCCACAGATACGCAGTATTTT. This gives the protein CASSQVSTATDTQYF.

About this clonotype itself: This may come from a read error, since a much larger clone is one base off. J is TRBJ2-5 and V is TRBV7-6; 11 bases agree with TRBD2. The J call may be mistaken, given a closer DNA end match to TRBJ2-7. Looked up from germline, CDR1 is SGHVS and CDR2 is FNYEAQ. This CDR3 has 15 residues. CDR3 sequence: CASSVEGTSGYEQYF. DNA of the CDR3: TGTGCCAGCAGCGTAGAAGGGACTAGCGGCTACGAGCAGTACTTC.

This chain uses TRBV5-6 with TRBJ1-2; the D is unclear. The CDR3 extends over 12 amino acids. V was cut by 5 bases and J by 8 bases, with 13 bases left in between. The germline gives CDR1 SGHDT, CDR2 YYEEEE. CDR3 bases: TGTGCCAGCAGTACCGAAATATGGGGCTACACCTTC. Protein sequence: CASSTEIWGYTF. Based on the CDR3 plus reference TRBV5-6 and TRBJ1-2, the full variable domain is DAGVTQSPTHLIKTRGQQVTLRCSPKSGHDTVSWYQQALGQGPQFIFQYYEEEERQRGNFPDRFSGHQFPNYSSELNVNALLLGDSALYLCASSTEIWGYTFGSGTRLTVV.

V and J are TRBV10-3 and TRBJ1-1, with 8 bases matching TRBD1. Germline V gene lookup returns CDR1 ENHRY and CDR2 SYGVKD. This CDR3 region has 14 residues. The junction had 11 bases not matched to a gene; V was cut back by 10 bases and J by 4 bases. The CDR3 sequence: CATGRQGTSTEAFF. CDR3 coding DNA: TGTGCCACGGGTCGACAGGGGACGAGCACTGAAGCTTTCTTT.

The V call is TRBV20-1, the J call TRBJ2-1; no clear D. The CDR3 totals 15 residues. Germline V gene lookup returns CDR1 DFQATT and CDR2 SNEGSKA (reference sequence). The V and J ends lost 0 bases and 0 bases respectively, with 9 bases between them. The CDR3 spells CSAREILSSYNEQFF. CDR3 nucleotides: TGCAGTGCTAGAGAAATCCTAAGCTCCTACAATGAGCAGTTCTTC.

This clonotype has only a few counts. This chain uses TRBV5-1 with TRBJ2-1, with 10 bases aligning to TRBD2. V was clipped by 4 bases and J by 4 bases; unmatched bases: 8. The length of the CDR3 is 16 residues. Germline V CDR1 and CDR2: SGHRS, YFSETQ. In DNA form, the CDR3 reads TGCGCCAGCAGCATCGTAGCGGGAGGAGGTTACAATGAGCAGTTCTTC. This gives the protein CASSIVAGGGYNEQFF.

CDR3 residues: CASSHPRSGLYNEQFF. The CDR3 coding sequence is TGTGCCAGCAGCCACCCAAGGAGCGGGCTCTACAATGAGCAGTTCTTC. The rearrangement joins TRBV3-1 to TRBJ2-1; possible D gene TRBD2, 6 bases. CDR3 length: 16 amino acids. The germline V gene encodes CDR1 LGHDT and CDR2 YNNKEL (reference sequence). The V end lost 3 bases, the J end lost 3 bases, and 15 bases lay between the germline ends.

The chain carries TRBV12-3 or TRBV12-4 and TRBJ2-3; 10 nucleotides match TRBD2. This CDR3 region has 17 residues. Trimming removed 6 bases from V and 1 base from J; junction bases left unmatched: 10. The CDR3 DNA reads TGTGCCAGCAGCCCCAACCGGACTAGCGGACGCACAGATACGCAGTATTTT. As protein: CASSPNRTSGRTDTQYF.